These 20 T cell receptor beta chains were sequenced from one sample in a study of T-cell reconstitution after alpha-beta-depleted transplantation in children. Preparing the TCRbeta library involved the use of unique molecular identifiers. TCRdb reanalysed the PCR reads using MiXCR and keeps one entry per CDR3 protein. Of around 380,000 distinct CDR3 sequences listed, under 13% are singletons. The specimen was PBMCs from the stem cell graft donor, collected from the stem cell graft. The source of these receptors is a human donor who donated a stem cell graft to a child with acute myeloid leukemia.

The chain carries TRBV5-5 and TRBJ2-5, with a possible D match to TRBD2 (6 bases). CDR3 length equals 14 residues. Trimming removed 3 bases at V and 6 bases at J, with 15 bases between. Germline CDR1 SGHKS, CDR2 YYEKEE (reference sequence). The CDR3 DNA is TGTGCCAGCAGCTCTGGGACTTTTTTGAAGACCCAGTACTTC. This encodes CASSSGTFLKTQYF.

This clonotype showed up many times. The chain couples TRBV11-2 to TRBJ2-7; D gene uncertain. Between the trimmed V and J ends, which lost 5 bases and 6 bases, there was a span of 17 bases. This CDR3 is built from 14 residues. Germline CDR1 SGHAT, CDR2 FQNNGV. CDR3 DNA: TGTGCCAGCAGCCCTAAGACTTTCTACGGCGAGCAGTACTTC. Its translation is CASSPKTFYGEQYF.

This clonotype was recorded at least ten times. The rearrangement uses TRBV10-3 and TRBJ2-2; D remains ambiguous. The CDR3 contains 14 residues. The germline V gene encodes CDR1 ENHRY and CDR2 SYGVKD. The V gene lost 4 bases and the J gene lost 1 base, with 7 bases spanning the gap. CDR3 sequence: CAISGPRNTGELFF. Written as DNA, the CDR3 is TGTGCCATCAGTGGACCGCGGAACACCGGGGAGCTGTTTTTT.

The table lists this clonotype with a few counts. The chain joins TRBV4-2 to TRBJ2-7; possibly TRBD1 or TRBD2 for D (5 bases each). This CDR3 spans 15 amino acids. The germline V gene encodes CDR1 LGHNA and CDR2 YNFKEQ. Trimming removed 0 bases at V and 7 bases at J, with 16 bases between. The CDR3: CASSQDLNGAEEQYF. CDR3 in DNA: TGTGCCAGCAGCCAAGATCTCAACGGGGCGGAAGAGCAGTACTTC.

J is TRBJ2-5 and V is TRBV2, with 7 bases that match TRBD1. CDR1 and CDR2 from the germline V gene are SNHLY and FYNNEI. Unmatched junction bases numbered 11, after V lost 6 bases and J lost 4 bases. The CDR3 runs 15 residues. The CDR3 protein is CASSTTQGIGETQYF. CDR3 DNA: TGTGCCAGCAGCACAACACAGGGGATTGGAGAGACCCAGTACTTC.

This clonotype was seen at least ten times. V is TRBV29-1 and J is TRBJ2-3; D possibly corresponds to TRBD2 (6 bases). This CDR3 has 14 residues. Trimming pared 7 bases from V and 2 bases from J, leaving 16 bases between. Germline-derived CDR1 and CDR2 are SQVTM and ANQGSEA. The CDR3 DNA reads as TGCAGCGCCGGGGGTGGGTGGACCACAGATACGCAGTATTTT. It specifies CSAGGGWTTDTQYF.

J is TRBJ2-1 and V is TRBV27, with 11 bases aligning to TRBD2. Losses at the gene ends were 6 bases for V and 10 bases for J; bases not matched to a gene: 5. The CDR3 contains 13 residues. Looked up from germline, CDR1 is MNHEY and CDR2 is SMNVEV (reference sequence). The CDR3 reads CASSFSGRGEQFF. The DNA of the CDR3 is TGTGCCAGCAGCTTTAGCGGGAGGGGGGAGCAGTTCTTC.

This clonotype was detected a few times. This chain connects TRBV4-2 to TRBJ2-6, with D possibly being TRBD1 or TRBD2 (6 bases each). CDR1 LGHNA and CDR2 YNFKEQ come from the germline V gene. The CDR3 spans 20 residues. V was shortened by 4 bases and J by 0 bases, with 22 bases between the two germline ends. CDR3 DNA: TGTGCCAGCAGCCCCAGGGGCGGGAATGGGGGCAGCTCTGGGGCCAACGTCCTGACTTTC. It specifies CASSPRGGNGGSSGANVLTF.

This clonotype showed up just a few times. The J gene is TRBJ2-1, the V gene TRBV20-1; 12 nucleotides align to TRBD2. J gave up 8 bases and V 0 bases, and 8 bases lay outside the gene matches. Germline CDR1 DFQATT, CDR2 SNEGSKA (reference sequence). The CDR3 runs to 16 residues. The chain's CDR3 is CSARDRLAGGFDEQFF. CDR3 sequence (DNA): TGCAGTGCTAGAGATCGGCTAGCGGGGGGGTTCGATGAGCAGTTCTTC.

The V and J genes are TRBV20-1 and TRBJ2-1, with TRBD2 matching 10 bases. With V trimmed by 3 bases and J by 7 bases, 9 bases remained unmatched. Germline lookup yields CDR1 DFQATT and CDR2 SNEGSKA (reference sequence). The CDR3 extends over 15 amino acids. The CDR3 sequence is CSARGVAGGKNEQFF. CDR3 sequence (DNA): TGCAGTGCTAGGGGGGTAGCGGGAGGTAAGAATGAGCAGTTCTTC.

The V gene is TRBV20-1, the J gene TRBJ1-3; 9 nucleotides line up with TRBD1. Trimming took 3 bases from V and 0 from J; bases not matched to a gene: 9. The CDR3 is 17 residues long. Germline CDR1 reads DFQATT; CDR2 reads SNEGSKA (reference sequence). DNA of the CDR3: TGCAGTGCTAGCCGCACCGGGACAGGGATCTCTGGAAACACCATATATTTT. Amino acids: CSASRTGTGISGNTIYF.

In this sample, this clonotype turned up a few times. The chain links TRBV9 to TRBJ2-5; D gene ambiguous. The V and J ends lost 0 bases and 1 base respectively, with 10 bases between them. The CDR3 runs 15 residues. The germline gives CDR1 SGDLS, CDR2 YYNGEE. The CDR3 DNA follows: TGTGCCAGCAGCGTAGCCCCCAGGCCCCAAGAGACCCAGTACTTC. Its protein is CASSVAPRPQETQYF.

The V gene is TRBV6-5, the J gene TRBJ2-5; TRBD1 is a possible D gene (5 bases). The V gene lost 3 bases and the J gene lost 1 base, with 9 bases spanning the gap. The CDR3 covers 14 residues. CDR1 and CDR2 (germline): MNHEY, SVGAGI. The CDR3 DNA follows: TGTGCCAGCAGTTATACAGGCAGCCAAGAGACCCAGTACTTC. Amino acid sequence: CASSYTGSQETQYF.

The gene calls are TRBV3-1 and TRBJ2-1, with D tentatively TRBD1 (6 bases). Per the germline V gene, CDR1 is LGHDT and CDR2 is YNNKEL (reference sequence). Trimming cost V 5 bases and J 0 bases, with 14 bases left between them. The CDR3 consists of 16 residues. CDR3 sequence: CASSFLGQSSYNEQFF. The CDR3 nucleotides read TGTGCCAGCAGCTTCCTAGGACAGAGCTCCTACAATGAGCAGTTCTTC.

This chain joins TRBV10-2 and TRBJ1-6, with no clear D. The CDR3 length is 13 residues. The V and J ends lost 5 bases and 9 bases respectively, with 11 bases between them. Germline V gene lookup returns CDR1 WSHSY and CDR2 SAAADI. CDR3 region: CASSSSLSSPLHF. For the CDR3, the DNA is TGCGCCAGCAGTTCCTCTCTAAGTTCACCCCTCCACTTT.

For this clonotype: A single base separates this from a much larger clone, so it may be a read error. The rearrangement uses TRBV10-3 and TRBJ1-3, with a weak D call TRBD1 (5 bases). This CDR3 spans 15 amino acids. Germline CDR1 is ENHRY and CDR2 is SYGVKD. Here the CDR3 DNA reads TGTGCCACCCGGCCCGGGGGTAACTCTGGAAACATCATATATTTT. It codes for CATRPGGNSGNIIYF.

The table lists this clonotype with a few counts. CDR3 residues: CASSLAWSASGFFTDTQYF. The CDR3 DNA reads as TGTGCCAGCAGCTTAGCGTGGTCGGCTAGCGGGTTTTTCACAGATACGCAGTATTTT. The gene calls are TRBV7-8 and TRBJ2-3, with 8 bases lining up with TRBD2. The junction had 13 bases not matched to a gene; V was cut back by 0 bases and J by 2 bases. Per the germline V gene, CDR1 is SGHVS and CDR2 is FQNEAQ. The CDR3 length is 19 residues.

Many counts were recorded for this clonotype. A read error may produce the germline difference seen at one junction end. The chain links TRBV7-9 to TRBJ2-2, with D possibly matching TRBD1 (6 bases). Germline CDR1 SEHNR, CDR2 FQNEAQ (reference sequence). The CDR3 is 15 amino acids. This CDR3 reads CASNLGGPNTGELFF. The CDR3 nucleotides read TGTGCCAGCAACTTAGGGGGACCGAACACCGGGGAGCTGTTTTTT.

The rearrangement links TRBV29-1 to TRBJ2-1, with 7 bases aligning to TRBD2. With V trimmed by 5 bases and J by 3 bases, 7 bases remained unmatched. Per germline, CDR1 SQVTM and CDR2 ANQGSEA. The CDR3 spans 14 residues. The CDR3 is CSVTGGGYYNEQFF. In nucleotides, the CDR3 is TGCAGCGTTACTGGGGGGGGGTACTACAATGAGCAGTTCTTC.

This clonotype was detected a few times. This chain connects TRBV7-9 to TRBJ2-7; 7 bases match TRBD1. Germline CDR1 and CDR2: SEHNR and FQNEAQ (reference sequence). V trimming: 4 bases; J trimming: 0 bases; junction bases outside the gene matches: 6. The CDR3 loop spans 15 amino acids. The DNA of the CDR3 is TGTGCCAGCAGCTCCCGGGACAGATTCTCCTACGAGCAGTACTTC. It encodes CASSSRDRFSYEQYF.